The source of this T cell receptor beta chain is a study of cytomegalovirus exposure and HLA in healthy donors. Vbeta (60) and Jbeta (13) primers were used in the PCR. Assay used: immunoSEQ multiplex PCR; TCRdb lists only in-frame clones, some missing. The sample includes 95,000 to 110,000 clones, approximately 80% seen only once; the top ten take roughly 1.7%. In the case of this clone: Antigen: not known.

Whole-study findings and limits: The study listed approximately 160 cytomegalovirus-associated TCR beta chains. Sequencing depth across donors, presence/absence analyses assumed, was roughly uniform. Whilst most TCR sequences proved rare, a subset of public TCRs occurred across many donors. Specificity for CMV antigens was confirmed in vitro for a few of the CMV-associated chains.

Germline CDR1 is MNHEY and CDR2 is SVGAGI. This CDR3 has 14 amino acids. V shed 7 bases and J shed 6 bases, with 16 bases lying between them. The source material was PBMCs. This chain joins TRBV6-5 and TRBJ1-5; possible D gene TRBD1, 5 bases. The source of this sequence is a woman aged 40 to 50 in good health and CMV-seronegative. CDR3 residues: CASKRPGEGQPQHF. The CDR3 nucleotides read TGTGCCAGCAAAAGGCCGGGGGAGGGTCAGCCCCAGCATTTT.